These T cell receptor beta chains were read from a single sample in a study of blood T cell repertoires in COVID-19. Repertoires were generated with immunoSEQ multiplex PCR, while TCRdb's copy carries only in-frame clones and drops some. The table includes about 200,000 clones, over 75% detected once. The sequencing input was peripheral blood. These receptor sequences come from a man aged 50 to 59 with COVID-19, enrolled during active disease. Both conserved end residues are part of each CDR3. The order of the fields is D gene, clone size, V gene, J gene, CDR3 DNA, CDR3 protein. D genes are given only for firm matches. Size is omitted from some rows. Given values are once, few, many or a class for expanded clones.

TRBD2,few,TRBV5-6,TRBJ2-3,TGTGCCAGCAGCCTGACAACGACTAGCGGGCGTAGCACAGATACGCAGTATTTT,CASSLTTTSGRSTDTQYF
TRBD1,-,TRBV28,TRBJ1-2,TGTGCCAGCAGTTCCGCCGGGACAGGGTTCAACTATGGCTACACCTTC,CASSSAGTGFNYGYTF
TRBD2,few,TRBV5-1,TRBJ2-5,TGCGCCAGCAGCTCGGTAGCGGGAGGGCCGGAGACCCAGTACTTC,CASSSVAGGPETQYF
TRBD2,-,TRBV27,TRBJ2-7,TGTGCCAGCAGTTTAACCGGGACTAGCGGTTTCTACGAGCAGTACTTC,CASSLTGTSGFYEQYF
-,-,TRBV27,TRBJ1-2,TGTGCCAGCAAGGACGGGGGGAGAGGCTACACCTTC,CASKDGGRGYTF
-,-,TRBV3-1/TRBV3-2,TRBJ2-7,TGTGCCAGCAGCCAAGCCAGGGGAGGGGTTAACTACGAGCAGTACTTC,CASSQARGGVNYEQYF
-,-,TRBV9,TRBJ1-3,TGTGCCAGCAGCCCCAGACTGAACTCTGGAAACACCATATATTTT,CASSPRLNSGNTIYF
TRBD1,-,TRBV30,TRBJ1-1,TGTGCCTGGAAGACAGGGGCCGCTACTTTGAACACTGAAGCTTTCTTT,CAWKTGAATLNTEAFF
TRBD1,-,TRBV2,TRBJ1-4,TGTGCCAGCAGTGAGACAGGGATGGATAATGAAAAACTGTTTTTT,CASSETGMDNEKLFF
-,-,TRBV7-2,TRBJ2-3,TGTGCCAGCAGCTCGCGCTCGCTTACGCAGTATTTT,CASSSRSLTQYF
-,-,TRBV28,TRBJ1-1,TGTGCCAGCAGTCCACCACCGGGGGGCGGCACTGAAGCTTTCTTT,CASSPPPGGGTEAFF
TRBD1,-,TRBV5-1,TRBJ1-2,TGCGCCAGCAGCTTGGAGGAATTAGGACAGGGGATGTATGGCTACACCTTC,CASSLEELGQGMYGYTF
TRBD1,-,TRBV13,TRBJ1-1,TGTGCCAGCAGCCACAGACAGGGTTCCACTGAAGCTTTCTTT,CASSHRQGSTEAFF
-,few,TRBV27,TRBJ2-7,TGTGCCAGCAGTTTTGGACAAGCCTACGAGCAGTACTTC,CASSFGQAYEQYF
TRBD1,-,TRBV18,TRBJ1-2,TGTGCCAGCTCACCAGTTCGACAGGGGTTCCGACCTAACTATGGCTACACCTTC,CASSPVRQGFRPNYGYTF
-,-,TRBV7-6,TRBJ2-5,TGTGCCAGCAGCCCCGTACTAGCTTCCCAAGAGACCCAGTACTTC,CASSPVLASQETQYF